The entry that follows covers one T cell receptor (beta chain) sequence. The data were obtained in a study of blood T cell repertoires in COVID-19. Everyone who took part was roughly 18 to 90 years old, and they came from over 20 US areas. Cohorts were determined from participant-reported clinical history. Recovered Cohort 3 donors showed two negative PCRs, clearance, or symptom resolution. In the original analysis: Amplification with reference gene primers provided the estimates of nucleated cell counts. Generated by immunoSEQ multiplex PCR, the TCRdb table keeps only in-frame clones and is missing some. That table supplies the V and J calls and clone size; D and trimming were determined from the DNA. The sample has some 300,000 clones; under 90% are singletons. Trimming cost V 0 bases and J 9 bases, with 15 bases left between them. The germline V gene has CDR1 SGHNT and CDR2 YENEEA. This CDR3 has 15 amino acids.

Sample: PBMCs or T cells enriched from blood (not recorded which). The receptor's source is a man aged 25-40 years who had recovered from COVID-19. The gene calls are TRBV11-3 and TRBJ1-5; D is possibly TRBD1 (6 bases). CDR3 nucleotides: TGTGCCAGCAGCTTAGATAACAGGGCCCGATCGCCCCAGCATTTT. This sequence encodes CASSLDNRARSPQHF.